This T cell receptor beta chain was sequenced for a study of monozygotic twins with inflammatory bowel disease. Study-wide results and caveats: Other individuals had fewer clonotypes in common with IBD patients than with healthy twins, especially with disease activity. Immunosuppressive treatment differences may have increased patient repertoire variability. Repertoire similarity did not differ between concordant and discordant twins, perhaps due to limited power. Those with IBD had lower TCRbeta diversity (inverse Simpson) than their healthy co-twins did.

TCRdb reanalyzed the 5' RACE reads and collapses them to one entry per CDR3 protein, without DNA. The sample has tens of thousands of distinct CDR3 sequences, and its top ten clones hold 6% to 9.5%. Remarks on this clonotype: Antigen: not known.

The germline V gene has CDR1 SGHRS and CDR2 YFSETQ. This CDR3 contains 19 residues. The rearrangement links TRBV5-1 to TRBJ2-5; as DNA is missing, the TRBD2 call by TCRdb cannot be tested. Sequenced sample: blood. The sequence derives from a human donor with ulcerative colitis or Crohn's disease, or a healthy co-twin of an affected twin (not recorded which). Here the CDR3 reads CASSLAPASGGAWEETQYF.